The 8 T cell receptor beta chains reported below all come from one sample, sequenced in a study of CD8+ T cells in alopecia areata. RNA extraction was followed by reverse transcription into cDNA, which acted as the sequencing template. The data were produced by immunoSEQ multiplex PCR, yet TCRdb's version contains in-frame clones alone and is incomplete. The data show about 130,000 clones, about 46% seen once. The sequencing used CD8+ T cells sorted from blood, collected at week 0. Receptors were obtained from a human donor with alopecia areata.

The count of this clone is one. This chain connects TRBV27 to TRBJ1-5; tentatively, D is TRBD1 (5 bases). The CDR3 extends over 15 amino acids. CDR1 is MNHEY, CDR2 SMNVEV, per germline (reference sequence). V was shortened by 5 bases and J by 0 bases, with 11 bases between the two germline ends. DNA of the CDR3: TGTGCCAGCAGTATCGGGACGCCTAGCAATCAGCCCCAGCATTTT. It codes for CASSIGTPSNQPQHF.

This clone came up a few times. This chain links TRBV10-3 with TRBJ1-1; D is perhaps TRBD1 (6 bases). Trimming pared 11 bases from V and 3 bases from J, leaving 16 bases between. The CDR3 consists of 13 residues. Germline CDR1 reads ENHRY; CDR2 reads SYGVKD. The CDR3, as DNA: TGTGCCGCGGGGCAACACAGGGACACTGAAGCTTTCTTT. Its protein is CAAGQHRDTEAFF.

The gene calls are TRBV13 and TRBJ1-4, with 11 bases fitting TRBD1. The CDR3 is 16 amino acids. V shed 3 bases, J shed 6 bases, and the junction held 6 bases outside the gene matches. CDR1 PRHDT and CDR2 FYEKMQ come from the germline V gene (reference sequence). The CDR3 nucleotides read TGTGCCAGCAGCTTTGGGACAGGGGGAATAGATGAAAAACTGTTTTTT. This translates into CASSFGTGGIDEKLFF.

This clone was seen just once. This chain links TRBV25-1 with TRBJ2-3, with 8 bases aligning to TRBD1. There are 17 residues in the CDR3. V gave up 1 base and J gave up 5 bases; unmatched junction bases: 11. Per the germline V gene, CDR1 is MGHDK and CDR2 is SYGVNS. Here the CDR3 DNA reads TGTGCCAGCAGTGAATGGTATGATCAGGGGGCGGGAGATACGCAGTATTTT. This translates into CASSEWYDQGAGDTQYF.

This chain uses TRBV27 with TRBJ1-2; no reliable D call. Germline CDR1 is MNHEY and CDR2 is SMNVEV (reference sequence). V gave up 5 bases and J gave up 0 bases, with 13 bases separating them. CDR3 length equals 15 residues. The CDR3 DNA follows: TGTGCCAGCAGTCCCCTCCCGAAAGCTAACTATGGCTACACCTTC. Protein product: CASSPLPKANYGYTF.

About this clone: Other nucleotide sequences in the sample specify the same CDR3. V gene TRBV7-9 combines with J gene TRBJ2-5, with D uncertain. CDR3 size: 12 residues. In germline, CDR1 is SEHNR, CDR2 FQNEAQ (reference sequence). Between the trimmed V and J ends, which lost 2 bases and 5 bases, there was a span of 6 bases. The CDR3 region is CASSLPGETQYF. For the CDR3, the DNA is TGTGCCAGCAGCTTACCTGGGGAGACCCAGTACTTC.

The chain links TRBV30 to TRBJ1-1; D gene unclear. Deletions cut 0 bases from V and 1 base from J, with 6 bases between. The length of the CDR3 is 13 residues. Germline assignment: CDR1 GTSNPN and CDR2 SVGIG (reference sequence). The CDR3, as DNA: TGTGCCTGGAGTGTAGGGTCGAACACTGAAGCTTTCTTT. Its translation is CAWSVGSNTEAFF.

This clone was counted once. The V and J genes are TRBV29-1 and TRBJ1-1; D unclear. This CDR3 has 13 residues. Germline V gene data show CDR1 as SQVTM and CDR2 as ANQGSEA. The V end lost 0 bases, the J end lost 0 bases, and 5 bases lay between the germline ends. The CDR3 here is CSVEDLVNTEAFF. CDR3 coding DNA: TGCAGCGTTGAAGATTTGGTGAACACTGAAGCTTTCTTT.